The next 14 T cell receptor beta chains were all read from a single sample in a study of early T cells in non-severe SARS-CoV-2 infection. TCRdb ran MiXCR on the 5' RACE reads and lists one entry per CDR3 protein. The data hold some 80,000 distinct CDR3 sequences, with around an eighth observed a single time. The sequencing input was whole blood. Receptor source: an adult who was a healthcare worker with PCR-confirmed SARS-CoV-2 infection or an uninfected control (not recorded which).

This clonotype has a handful of counts. The DNA is left out, because the CDR3 cannot be placed on it with certainty; the CDR3 is given as TCRdb lists it. The CDR3 region is CISVPEAPLALSYEQFF. The chain has TRBV7-5 and TRBJ2-1; TRBD2, as called in the table, went unchecked against the DNA. TRBV7-5 is tagged as a pseudogene. Termini included, the CDR3 measures 17 amino acids.

This clonotype has just a few counts. The gene calls are TRBV10-3 and TRBJ2-1, with D perhaps TRBD2 (5 bases). CDR1 is ENHRY, CDR2 SYGVKD, per germline. The V end was cut by 6 bases, the J end by 4 bases, with 10 bases between. The CDR3 is made up of 13 amino acids. This CDR3 reads CAISGLHYNEQFF. The DNA of the CDR3 is TGTGCCATCAGCGGACTCCATTACAATGAGCAGTTCTTC.

This clonotype was counted between two and nine times. The chain has TRBV5-7 and TRBJ2-7; possibly TRBD2 for D (5 bases). TRBV5-7 is marked as an open reading frame, function uncertain. The CDR3 is made up of 14 amino acids. Trimming pared 0 bases from V and 2 bases from J, leaving 9 bases between. This chain's CDR3 is CASSLVATTYEQYF. The DNA of the CDR3 is TGTGCCAGCAGCTTGGTAGCGACTACCTACGAGCAGTACTTC.

CDR3 coding DNA: TGTGCCAGCAGTGATAGGGGGGGATCTGGGCAGCCCCAGCATTTT. Its protein product is CASSDRGGSGQPQHF. V gene TRBV12-3 or TRBV12-4 combines with J gene TRBJ1-5; D might be TRBD1 (6 bases). This CDR3 spans 15 amino acids. V was trimmed by 5 bases and J by 7 bases, leaving 18 bases between them.

DNA of the CDR3: TGTGCCGGAGGGACTAGCGGGAGTTTGAATGAGCAGTTCTTC. Its translation: CAGGTSGSLNEQFF. The chain has TRBV28 and TRBJ2-1, with TRBD2 identical over 14 bases. This CDR3 has 14 residues. V lost 11 bases and J lost 7; bases outside the gene matches: 7. Per the germline V gene, CDR1 is MDHEN and CDR2 is SYDVKM. The variable domain in full, completed from reference TRBV28 and TRBJ2-1, reads DVKVTQSSRYLVKRTGEKVFLECVQDMDHENMFWYRQDPGLGLRLIYFSYDVKMKEKGDIPEGYSVSREKKERFSLILESASTNQTSMYLCAGGTSGSLNEQFFGPGTRLTVL.

The chain couples TRBV6-2 or TRBV6-3 to TRBJ1-2; D is possibly TRBD1 (6 bases). Per germline, CDR1 MNHEY and CDR2 SVGEGT. V was clipped by 2 bases and J by 14 bases, with 9 bases between them. CDR3 size: 10 residues. This chain's CDR3 is CASSYRDKTF. The CDR3 bases are TGTGCCAGCAGTTACCGGGACAAAACCTTC.

This chain uses TRBV5-6 with TRBJ1-5, with a weak D call TRBD1 (5 bases). CDR1 and CDR2 (germline): SGHDT, YYEEEE. The CDR3 contains 14 residues. V lost 4 bases and J lost 5, with 13 bases in between. DNA of the CDR3: TGTGCCAGCAGCCAAGGGGCCAGGGATCAGCCCCAGCATTTT. It translates to CASSQGARDQPQHF. Using reference TRBV5-6 and TRBJ1-5 for the parts outside the CDR3, the full variable domain is DAGVTQSPTHLIKTRGQQVTLRCSPKSGHDTVSWYQQALGQGPQFIFQYYEEEERQRGNFPDRFSGHQFPNYSSELNVNALLLGDSALYLCASSQGARDQPQHFGDGTRLSIL.

This clonotype occurred many times. V and J are TRBV18 and TRBJ1-1; TRBD1 agrees at 8 bases. CDR3 length: 14 residues. The germline CDR1 and CDR2 sequences are KGHSH and LQKENI. J gave up 11 bases and V 2 bases, and 10 bases lay outside the gene matches. The CDR3 is CASSPEGQGSTAFF. In nucleotides, the CDR3 is TGTGCCAGCTCACCAGAAGGACAGGGCTCAACGGCTTTCTTT.

The CDR3 sequence: CASRRRDPETDTQYF. The CDR3 DNA reads as TGTGCCAGCAGGAGACGGGACCCCGAAACAGATACGCAGTATTTT. The chain combines TRBV12-3 or TRBV12-4 with TRBJ2-3; the D gene could be TRBD1 or TRBD2 (5 bases each). The CDR3 is 15 residues long. Trimming left V 6 bases short and J 3 bases short, with 16 bases between.

A few counts support this clonotype. The rearrangement links TRBV20-1 to TRBJ1-1; a weak D match, TRBD1 (5 bases). The CDR3 is 12 residues long. The ends were cut back, 5 bases at V and 3 bases at J, with 10 bases in the middle. CDR1 is DFQATT and CDR2 is SNEGSKA in the germline V gene (reference sequence). CDR3 sequence reads: CSAGAGDTEAFF. CDR3 in DNA: TGCAGTGCTGGGGCCGGGGACACTGAAGCTTTCTTT.

The rearrangement uses TRBV3-1 and TRBJ2-1; no clear D. Per the germline V gene, CDR1 is LGHDT and CDR2 is YNNKEL (reference sequence). CDR3 length: 15 residues. Deletions cut 3 bases from V and 6 bases from J, with 15 bases between. As DNA, the CDR3 is TGTGCCAGCAGCCAGTTTATGGGTGGGTTCAATGAGCAGTTCTTC. This sequence encodes CASSQFMGGFNEQFF.

V usage is TRBV11-2 and J usage is TRBJ1-5; D is uncertain. V was trimmed by 1 base and J by 5 bases, leaving 12 bases between them. Germline CDR1 is SGHAT and CDR2 is FQNNGV. The CDR3 runs to 15 residues. In DNA, the CDR3 is TGTGCCAGCAGCTTAGGAGAGGGAATCTATCAGCCCCAGCATTTT. Encoded protein: CASSLGEGIYQPQHF.

The J gene is TRBJ2-1, the V gene TRBV12-5, with D maybe TRBD1 (6 bases). The CDR3 sequence is 13 residues long. Germline values: CDR1 LGHNT, CDR2 FRNRAP. The V end lost 6 bases, the J end lost 6 bases, and 12 bases lay between the germline ends. CDR3 coding DNA: TGTGCTAGTGGACCTGGACAGCTCAATGAGCAGTTCTTC. Protein sequence: CASGPGQLNEQFF.

This clonotype has just a few counts. The chain is built from TRBV6-2 or TRBV6-3 and TRBJ2-7; TRBD2 agrees at 11 bases. J was trimmed by 5 bases and V by 4 bases; bases with no gene match: 4. This CDR3 comprises 14 residues. The germline V gene encodes CDR1 MNHEY and CDR2 SVGEGT. CDR3 region: CASSFSSGRNEQYF. In nucleotides, the CDR3 is TGTGCCAGCAGTTTTTCTAGCGGGAGGAACGAGCAGTACTTC.